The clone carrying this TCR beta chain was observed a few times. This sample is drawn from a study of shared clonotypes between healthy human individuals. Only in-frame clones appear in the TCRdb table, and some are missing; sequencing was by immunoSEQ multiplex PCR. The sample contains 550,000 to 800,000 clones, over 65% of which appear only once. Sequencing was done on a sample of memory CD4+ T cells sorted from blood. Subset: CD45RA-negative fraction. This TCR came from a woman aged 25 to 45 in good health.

This chain's CDR3 is CASSHGNLAGAETQYF. CDR3 nucleotides: TGTGCCAGCAGCCATGGAAACCTAGCGGGAGCCGAGACCCAGTACTTC. The genes are TRBV14 and TRBJ2-5; TRBD2 matches at 10 bases. The junction had 9 bases not matched to a gene; V was cut back by 3 bases and J by 5 bases. The CDR3 length is 16 residues. CDR1 and CDR2 (germline): SGHDN, FVKESK.